A selection of T cell receptor beta chains follows, all from one sample in a study of T cell responses to AZD1222 COVID-19 vaccine. Sequencing was performed with immunoSEQ multiplex PCR; in TCRdb, only in-frame clones are kept and a portion is missing. The repertoire includes around 81,000 clones, 91% of them detected once, and 8% sits in the top ten. Sequencing used peripheral blood, obtained 28 days after the second AZD1222 dose. These receptors were collected from an adult who received the AZD1222 COVID-19 vaccine. The CDR3 runs from the conserved cysteine through the conserved F or W. The D gene is left open where the match is weak. Only part of the rows carry a size: once, few, many, or a class if the clone is expanded.

TRBJ2-2	TRBD2	TRBV10-3	15	few	CAISALAGVTGELFF	TGTGCCATCAGTGCCCTAGCGGGAGTTACCGGGGAGCTGTTTTTT
TRBJ1-3	NA	TRBV28	17	NA	CASSSSDRTYSGNTIYF	TGTGCCAGCAGTTCTTCAGACAGGACGTACTCTGGAAACACCATATATTTT
TRBJ2-7	NA	TRBV13	13	NA	CASAGAQTYEQYF	TGTGCCAGCGCGGGGGCCCAGACCTACGAGCAGTACTTC
TRBJ2-5	NA	TRBV6-5	12	NA	CASSYNQETQYF	TGTGCCAGCAGTTACAACCAAGAGACCCAGTACTTC
TRBJ2-5	NA	TRBV6-5	14	NA	CASSYVGVIETQYF	TGTGCCAGCAGTTACGTGGGAGTGATAGAGACCCAGTACTTC
TRBJ2-1	NA	TRBV30	13	few	CVATLSSYNEQFF	TGTGTGGCAACCCTCAGCTCCTACAATGAGCAGTTCTTC
TRBJ2-3	TRBD1	TRBV19	13	NA	CASSGQGKDTQYF	TGTGCCAGTAGTGGACAGGGGAAAGATACGCAGTATTTT
TRBJ2-2	NA	TRBV19	14	NA	CASRAGTNTGELFF	TGTGCCAGTAGAGCGGGCACCAACACCGGGGAGCTGTTTTTT
TRBJ2-1	TRBD2	TRBV2	17	NA	CASSYSGLAGVYNEQFF	TGTGCCAGCAGTTACTCTGGACTAGCGGGAGTGTACAATGAGCAGTTCTTC
TRBJ2-1	TRBD2	TRBV4-1	15	NA	CASSPSGRDYNEQFF	TGCGCCAGCAGCCCTAGCGGGAGGGATTACAATGAGCAGTTCTTC
TRBJ2-1	TRBD2	TRBV5-4	16	NA	CASSPLLAGVRNEQFF	TGTGCCAGCAGCCCGTTACTAGCGGGAGTGAGGAATGAGCAGTTCTTC
TRBJ2-5	NA	TRBV29-1	13	NA	CSVGSVTQETQYF	TGCAGCGTTGGTTCAGTGACACAAGAGACCCAGTACTTC
TRBJ2-3	TRBD2	TRBV7-3	15	NA	CASSLVAGGTDTQYF	TGTGCCAGCAGCTTGGTAGCGGGAGGGACAGATACGCAGTATTTT
TRBJ1-2	NA	TRBV10-3	16	NA	CAISEYGGARNYGYTF	TGTGCCATCAGTGAATATGGGGGGGCGAGAAACTATGGCTACACCTTC
TRBJ1-5	NA	TRBV10-2	13	NA	CASSEGGNQPQHF	TGCGCCAGCTCCGAGGGGGGCAATCAGCCCCAGCATTTT
TRBJ1-1	NA	TRBV28	11	NA	CASSSRGVAFF	TGTGCCAGCAGTTCCCGAGGGGTAGCTTTCTTT
TRBJ2-1	TRBD1	TRBV7-3	13	NA	CASSSPGQPEQFF	TGTGCCAGCAGCTCACCGGGACAGCCTGAGCAGTTCTTC
TRBJ1-1	NA	TRBV12-3/TRBV12-4	13	NA	CASSSLENTEAFF	TGTGCCAGCAGTTCTTTAGAGAACACTGAAGCTTTCTTT
TRBJ2-3	NA	TRBV28	17	NA	CASSPYGGDGGVDTQYF	TGTGCCAGCAGCCCTTATGGAGGGGACGGGGGAGTGGATACGCAGTATTTT
TRBJ1-2	NA	TRBV4-1	16	NA	CASSQDFLEANYGYTF	TGCGCCAGCAGCCAAGATTTCCTCGAAGCTAACTATGGCTACACCTTC
TRBJ2-2	TRBD2	TRBV3-1/TRBV3-2	18	NA	CASSRKGLAGGYTGELFF	TGTGCCAGCAGCCGAAAGGGACTAGCGGGAGGTTACACCGGGGAGCTGTTTTTT
TRBJ2-3	NA	TRBV11-3	14	NA	CASSFGQDTDTQYF	TGTGCCAGCAGCTTTGGCCAAGACACAGATACGCAGTATTTT
TRBJ2-3	NA	TRBV27	15	NA	CASSIRAQATDTQYF	TGTGCCAGCAGTATCAGGGCTCAGGCCACAGATACGCAGTATTTT
TRBJ1-5	NA	TRBV19	14	NA	CASSAVRSNQPQHF	TGTGCCAGTAGCGCTGTGAGGAGCAATCAGCCCCAGCATTTT
TRBJ2-2	NA	TRBV27	19	NA	CASTKKASFDRYNTGELFF	TGTGCCAGCACCAAAAAAGCCTCGTTCGACCGATACAACACCGGGGAGCTGTTTTTT
TRBJ2-2	TRBD1	TRBV5-4	15	few	CASRRDRGVTGELFF	TGTGCCAGCAGGCGAGACAGGGGAGTCACCGGGGAGCTGTTTTTT
TRBJ1-2	TRBD1	TRBV5-1	15	NA	CASSPGTGGVRGYTF	TGCGCCAGCAGCCCAGGGACAGGGGGAGTTCGGGGCTACACCTTC
TRBJ2-1	TRBD2	TRBV10-1	14	NA	CASSGTSGRNEQFF	TGCGCCAGCAGTGGGACTAGCGGGAGAAATGAGCAGTTCTTC
TRBJ1-4	NA	TRBV11-2	13	NA	CASTYTVGEKLFF	TGTGCCAGCACCTACACGGTAGGGGAAAAACTGTTTTTT
TRBJ1-1	NA	TRBV11-2	13	NA	CASSLDLWTEAFF	TGTGCCAGCAGCTTAGATCTGTGGACTGAAGCTTTCTTT
TRBJ1-1	NA	TRBV19	15	NA	CASRIPGGWNTEAFF	TGTGCCAGTAGGATTCCGGGGGGCTGGAACACTGAAGCTTTCTTT
TRBJ1-2	NA	TRBV3-1/TRBV3-2	14	NA	CASSQGGAQRGYTF	TGTGCCAGCAGCCAAGGAGGTGCGCAGAGAGGCTACACCTTC
TRBJ1-2	NA	TRBV4-2	15	NA	CASSPVGGDLAGYTF	TGTGCCAGCAGCCCGGTCGGAGGGGACCTGGCTGGCTACACCTTC
TRBJ1-2	NA	TRBV19	12	NA	CASIDTAGGYTF	TGTGCCAGTATCGACACCGCAGGTGGCTACACCTTC
TRBJ2-3	NA	TRBV21-1	17	once	CASSQLNRGLGTDTQYF	TGTGCCAGCAGCCAACTAAATAGGGGACTAGGGACAGATACGCAGTATTTT
TRBJ1-4	TRBD1	TRBV5-1	15	NA	CASSLTGTGREKLFF	TGCGCCAGCAGCTTGACCGGGACAGGGAGAGAAAAACTGTTTTTT
TRBJ2-2	TRBD1	TRBV7-3	15	NA	CASSLTTGGDGELFF	TGTGCCAGCAGCTTAACGACAGGGGGTGACGGGGAGCTGTTTTTT
TRBJ1-3	TRBD1	TRBV3-1/TRBV3-2	13	NA	CASSRQGDSPPYF	TGTGCCAGCAGCCGACAGGGCGACTCCCCCCCATATTTT
TRBJ2-7	NA	TRBV29-1	13	NA	CSVAAWSSYEQYF	TGCAGCGTTGCGGCGTGGAGCTCCTACGAGCAGTACTTC
TRBJ2-1	NA	TRBV7-2	15	NA	CASSLVWSSYNEQFF	TGTGCCAGCAGCTTAGTGTGGAGCTCCTACAATGAGCAGTTCTTC
TRBJ1-1	NA	TRBV15	13	once	CATSTAPGAEAFF	TGTGCCACCAGCACAGCCCCGGGAGCTGAAGCTTTCTTT
TRBJ1-2	TRBD1	TRBV28	12	NA	CAVIRGQNGYTF	TGTGCCGTCATCAGGGGGCAGAATGGCTACACCTTC